A selection of T cell receptor beta chains follows, all from one sample in a study of blood T cell repertoires in COVID-19. Clones were sequenced by immunoSEQ multiplex PCR, and TCRdb holds only the in-frame ones, with some missing. The sample has about 70,000 clones, around 83% seen once. Sequenced material: peripheral blood. The receptor source for this set is a young man with COVID-19, enrolled during active disease. Both conserved end residues are part of each CDR3.

J gene | V gene | CDR3 protein
TRBJ2-3 | TRBV24-1 | CATSDPAAYTQCF
TRBJ1-2 | TRBV3-1/TRBV3-2 | CASSQAPGTSYGYTF
TRBJ1-5 | TRBV15 | CATSPGRGGRPQHF
TRBJ2-7 | TRBV7-8 | CASSLRTSSSYEQYF
TRBJ1-5 | TRBV19 | CASRREEFPSNQPQHF
TRBJ2-3 | TRBV6-4 | CASSEGLAGDTQYF
TRBJ2-7 | TRBV6-6 | CASSYNPGQGYEQYF
TRBJ2-3 | TRBV2 | CASSEPADLSTDTQYF
TRBJ1-6 | TRBV6-5 | CASDRTGAYNSPLHF
TRBJ2-7 | TRBV7-2 | CASSPLAGGTYEQYF
TRBJ1-1 | TRBV2 | CASRRDGGKTEAFF